The rows below give T cell receptor beta chains drawn from one sample of a study of cytotoxic CD8 clonotypes in ibrutinib-treated CLL. Data came from immunoSEQ multiplex PCR; TCRdb stores just in-frame clones and leaves some out. The sample consists of 20,000 to 30,000 clones, just under 80% of them appearing once. The material was PBMCs, obtained before ibrutinib treatment. The origin of the receptors is a human donor with chronic lymphocytic leukemia. Each CDR3 is given with its conserved first and last residue. The order of the fields is CDR3 protein, CDR3 DNA, CDR3 length, J gene, V gene, D gene, clone size. A D gene is named only where the DNA matches it firmly. Some rows mark clone size as missing; the rest say once, few, many or name a class of expanded clone.

CDR3 protein: CASSVGGNQPQHF; CDR3 DNA: TGTGCCAGCAGTGTCGGGGGAAATCAGCCCCAGCATTTT; CDR3 length: 13; J gene: TRBJ1-5; V gene: TRBV2; D gene: NA; clone size: NA
CDR3 protein: CASSQDPYGYTF; CDR3 DNA: TGTGCCAGCAGCCAAGACCCCTATGGCTACACCTTC; CDR3 length: 12; J gene: TRBJ1-2; V gene: TRBV4-2; D gene: NA; clone size: NA
CDR3 protein: CASSSHGTAFGQYF; CDR3 DNA: TGTGCCAGCAGCTCCCACGGGACCGCCTTCGGGCAGTACTTC; CDR3 length: 14; J gene: TRBJ2-7; V gene: TRBV21-1; D gene: NA; clone size: NA
CDR3 protein: CASSLDLYSEQFF; CDR3 DNA: TGTGCCAGCAGCTTAGACCTCTATAGTGAGCAGTTCTTC; CDR3 length: 13; J gene: TRBJ2-1; V gene: TRBV5-4; D gene: NA; clone size: few
CDR3 protein: CAWSFTGSSYEQYF; CDR3 DNA: TGTGCCTGGAGTTTTACAGGGAGTTCGTACGAGCAGTACTTC; CDR3 length: 14; J gene: TRBJ2-7; V gene: TRBV30; D gene: NA; clone size: NA
CDR3 protein: CAISDQQNQETQYF; CDR3 DNA: TGTGCCATCAGTGATCAACAAAACCAAGAGACCCAGTACTTC; CDR3 length: 14; J gene: TRBJ2-5; V gene: TRBV10-3; D gene: NA; clone size: NA
CDR3 protein: CAWSWTVLQETQYF; CDR3 DNA: TGTGCCTGGAGTTGGACAGTTCTCCAAGAGACCCAGTACTTC; CDR3 length: 14; J gene: TRBJ2-5; V gene: TRBV30; D gene: NA; clone size: NA
CDR3 protein: CASSESHRGWNEQFF; CDR3 DNA: TGTGCCAGCAGTGAGTCCCATCGAGGGTGGAATGAGCAGTTCTTC; CDR3 length: 15; J gene: TRBJ2-1; V gene: TRBV6-1; D gene: NA; clone size: few
CDR3 protein: CASSQAIQGGDTNEQFF; CDR3 DNA: TGTGCCAGCAGCCAAGCGATCCAGGGCGGGGATACCAATGAGCAGTTCTTC; CDR3 length: 17; J gene: TRBJ2-1; V gene: TRBV4-2; D gene: NA; clone size: NA
CDR3 protein: CASSYYDSAYEQYF; CDR3 DNA: TGTGCCAGCAGCTACTACGATTCAGCCTACGAGCAGTACTTC; CDR3 length: 14; J gene: TRBJ2-7; V gene: TRBV7-8; D gene: NA; clone size: NA
CDR3 protein: CASRGPRNGYTF; CDR3 DNA: TGTGCCAGCAGGGGACCTCGGAATGGCTACACCTTC; CDR3 length: 12; J gene: TRBJ1-2; V gene: TRBV6-5; D gene: NA; clone size: NA
CDR3 protein: CASSPGGGGDTQYF; CDR3 DNA: TGTGCCAGCAGCCCGGGTGGGGGGGGAGATACGCAGTATTTT; CDR3 length: 14; J gene: TRBJ2-3; V gene: TRBV7-2; D gene: TRBD2; clone size: NA
CDR3 protein: CAISAPTSSYEQYF; CDR3 DNA: TGTGCCATCAGTGCCCCGACAAGCTCCTACGAGCAGTACTTC; CDR3 length: 14; J gene: TRBJ2-7; V gene: TRBV10-3; D gene: NA; clone size: NA
CDR3 protein: CASIVDSSGNTIYF; CDR3 DNA: TGTGCCAGCATAGTCGACAGTTCCGGAAACACCATATATTTT; CDR3 length: 14; J gene: TRBJ1-3; V gene: TRBV6-6; D gene: NA; clone size: NA
CDR3 protein: CASSQVVTGQGYGYTF; CDR3 DNA: TGCGCCAGCAGCCAAGTGGTGACGGGACAGGGGTATGGCTACACCTTC; CDR3 length: 16; J gene: TRBJ1-2; V gene: TRBV4-1; D gene: TRBD1; clone size: NA
CDR3 protein: CASSPFPGASAF; CDR3 DNA: TGTGCCAGTAGTCCCTTTCCAGGGGCTAGTGCCTTC; CDR3 length: 12; J gene: TRBJ1-2; V gene: TRBV19; D gene: NA; clone size: NA
CDR3 protein: CASSRPGLEGNEQFF; CDR3 DNA: TGCGCCAGCAGCCGGCCGGGACTAGAGGGCAATGAGCAGTTCTTC; CDR3 length: 15; J gene: TRBJ2-1; V gene: TRBV5-1; D gene: TRBD2; clone size: NA
CDR3 protein: CASSIDVDTQYF; CDR3 DNA: TGTGCCAGTAGTATAGATGTAGATACGCAGTATTTT; CDR3 length: 12; J gene: TRBJ2-3; V gene: TRBV19; D gene: NA; clone size: NA
CDR3 protein: CASSELAGVGNEQFF; CDR3 DNA: TGTGCCAGCAGTGAATTAGCGGGAGTAGGCAATGAGCAGTTCTTC; CDR3 length: 15; J gene: TRBJ2-1; V gene: TRBV6-1; D gene: TRBD2; clone size: NA
CDR3 protein: CASSQDPRMNTEAFF; CDR3 DNA: TGCGCCAGCAGCCAAGATCCCCGGATGAACACTGAAGCTTTCTTT; CDR3 length: 15; J gene: TRBJ1-1; V gene: TRBV4-3; D gene: NA; clone size: NA
CDR3 protein: CASSPGLAGGVRGDTQYF; CDR3 DNA: TGCGCCAGCAGCCCGGGACTAGCGGGAGGTGTAAGAGGAGATACGCAGTATTTT; CDR3 length: 18; J gene: TRBJ2-3; V gene: TRBV5-1; D gene: TRBD2; clone size: NA
CDR3 protein: CASSFRQPTDTQYF; CDR3 DNA: TGTGCCAGCAGTTTCCGACAACCCACAGATACGCAGTATTTT; CDR3 length: 14; J gene: TRBJ2-3; V gene: TRBV6-6; D gene: NA; clone size: NA
CDR3 protein: CASSRERGSYNEQFF; CDR3 DNA: TGTGCCAGCAGTCGTGAGCGGGGCTCCTACAATGAGCAGTTCTTC; CDR3 length: 15; J gene: TRBJ2-1; V gene: TRBV5-5; D gene: TRBD2; clone size: NA
CDR3 protein: CSPEIQETQYF; CDR3 DNA: TGCAGTCCGGAGATTCAAGAGACCCAGTACTTC; CDR3 length: 11; J gene: TRBJ2-5; V gene: TRBV20-1; D gene: NA; clone size: NA
CDR3 protein: CASSYMGDPNEQFF; CDR3 DNA: TGTGCCAGCAGTTATATGGGGGACCCCAATGAGCAGTTCTTC; CDR3 length: 14; J gene: TRBJ2-1; V gene: TRBV6-5; D gene: NA; clone size: NA
CDR3 protein: CASSLGSPGTGARRNEKLFF; CDR3 DNA: TGCGCCAGCAGCTTGGGATCACCTGGGACAGGGGCCAGGAGGAATGAAAAACTGTTTTTT; CDR3 length: 20; J gene: TRBJ1-4; V gene: TRBV5-1; D gene: TRBD1; clone size: NA
CDR3 protein: CASSLGDGSGANVLTF; CDR3 DNA: TGTGCCAGCAGCTTAGGGGACGGCTCTGGGGCCAACGTCCTGACTTTC; CDR3 length: 16; J gene: TRBJ2-6; V gene: TRBV7-2; D gene: NA; clone size: NA
CDR3 protein: CASSILQGAEAFF; CDR3 DNA: TGTGCCAGCAGCATACTTCAGGGGGCTGAAGCTTTCTTT; CDR3 length: 13; J gene: TRBJ1-1; V gene: TRBV7-9; D gene: TRBD1; clone size: NA
CDR3 protein: CASRRAGGGSYNEQFF; CDR3 DNA: TGCGCCAGCAGAAGGGCCGGGGGTGGTTCCTACAATGAGCAGTTCTTC; CDR3 length: 16; J gene: TRBJ2-1; V gene: TRBV5-1; D gene: NA; clone size: NA
CDR3 protein: CASSWTGRGQGEAFF; CDR3 DNA: TGTGCCAGCAGCTGGACGGGCAGGGGGCAGGGTGAAGCTTTCTTT; CDR3 length: 15; J gene: TRBJ1-1; V gene: TRBV7-2; D gene: TRBD1; clone size: NA
CDR3 protein: CASSRDVTHASYEQYF; CDR3 DNA: TGTGCCAGCAGCCGAGACGTGACACACGCCTCCTACGAGCAGTACTTC; CDR3 length: 16; J gene: TRBJ2-7; V gene: TRBV7-2; D gene: NA; clone size: NA
CDR3 protein: CASSLSRPQGEQYF; CDR3 DNA: TGTGCCAGCAGCTTATCGCGGCCTCAAGGCGAGCAGTACTTC; CDR3 length: 14; J gene: TRBJ2-7; V gene: TRBV7-2; D gene: NA; clone size: few
CDR3 protein: CATSRDKGFGNEQYF; CDR3 DNA: TGTGCCACCAGCAGAGATAAGGGTTTCGGGAACGAGCAGTACTTC; CDR3 length: 15; J gene: TRBJ2-7; V gene: TRBV15; D gene: NA; clone size: NA
CDR3 protein: CSVAKTRPRGGYTF; CDR3 DNA: TGCAGCGTTGCCAAGACCAGGCCGAGGGGAGGCTACACCTTC; CDR3 length: 14; J gene: TRBJ1-2; V gene: TRBV29-1; D gene: NA; clone size: once
CDR3 protein: CASSLGWSREGEKLFF; CDR3 DNA: TGCGCCAGCAGCTTGGGTTGGTCCAGGGAGGGTGAAAAACTGTTTTTT; CDR3 length: 16; J gene: TRBJ1-4; V gene: TRBV5-1; D gene: NA; clone size: NA
CDR3 protein: CASSLYQLAEKETQYF; CDR3 DNA: TGTGCCAGCAGCTTATATCAACTAGCGGAAAAAGAGACCCAGTACTTC; CDR3 length: 16; J gene: TRBJ2-5; V gene: TRBV5-4; D gene: TRBD2; clone size: NA
CDR3 protein: CATRDRDNQPQHF; CDR3 DNA: TGTGCCACGAGGGACAGGGACAATCAGCCCCAGCATTTT; CDR3 length: 13; J gene: TRBJ1-5; V gene: TRBV10-3; D gene: TRBD1; clone size: NA
CDR3 protein: CASSPDRGTYEQYF; CDR3 DNA: TGTGCCAGCTCACCCGACAGGGGGACCTACGAGCAGTACTTC; CDR3 length: 14; J gene: TRBJ2-7; V gene: TRBV18; D gene: TRBD1; clone size: NA
CDR3 protein: CAANTRRDRGLGYTF; CDR3 DNA: TGTGCCGCCAATACCCGGAGGGACAGGGGGCTTGGCTACACCTTC; CDR3 length: 15; J gene: TRBJ1-2; V gene: TRBV11-3; D gene: TRBD1; clone size: NA
CDR3 protein: CASSPGTAAGYTF; CDR3 DNA: TGTGCCAGCTCACCGGGGACGGCTGCTGGCTACACCTTC; CDR3 length: 13; J gene: TRBJ1-2; V gene: TRBV18; D gene: NA; clone size: few
CDR3 protein: CASSLSVRVGETQYF; CDR3 DNA: TGTGCCAGCAGCTTATCTGTCAGGGTGGGGGAGACCCAGTACTTC; CDR3 length: 15; J gene: TRBJ2-5; V gene: TRBV7-9; D gene: NA; clone size: few
CDR3 protein: CASIEGGGSYNEQFF; CDR3 DNA: TGTGCCAGCATCGAGGGCGGGGGCTCCTACAATGAGCAGTTCTTC; CDR3 length: 15; J gene: TRBJ2-1; V gene: TRBV6-6; D gene: TRBD2; clone size: NA
CDR3 protein: CASSQDSRTGGTDTQYF; CDR3 DNA: TGTGCCAGCAGCCAAGACAGTCGGACGGGTGGCACAGATACGCAGTATTTT; CDR3 length: 17; J gene: TRBJ2-3; V gene: TRBV14; D gene: NA; clone size: NA
CDR3 protein: CATQSGANVLTF; CDR3 DNA: TGTGCCACCCAGTCTGGGGCCAACGTCCTGACTTTC; CDR3 length: 12; J gene: TRBJ2-6; V gene: TRBV6-1; D gene: NA; clone size: few
CDR3 protein: CASSSAGTGIYEQYF; CDR3 DNA: TGTGCCAGCAGTTCGGCGGGTACGGGAATCTACGAGCAGTACTTC; CDR3 length: 15; J gene: TRBJ2-7; V gene: TRBV6-5; D gene: NA; clone size: NA
CDR3 protein: CASSLGSLGQEKLFF; CDR3 DNA: TGTGCCAGCAGCTTGGGCTCGTTGGGACAAGAAAAACTGTTTTTT; CDR3 length: 15; J gene: TRBJ1-4; V gene: TRBV5-4; D gene: NA; clone size: NA